This record concerns one TCR beta chain sequence. Method: immunoSEQ multiplex PCR; TCRdb's copy keeps in-frame clones and lacks some. The table has fewer than 450,000 clones, 90% seen once; the top ten hold about 0.6%. V was clipped by 3 bases and J by 3 bases, with 12 bases between them. There are 15 residues in the CDR3. Germline-derived CDR1 and CDR2 are LNHDA and SQIVND (reference sequence). The sample is drawn from a study of blood T cell repertoires in COVID-19. Self-reported history from a screening survey and questionnaire set each donor's cohort. Material: PBMCs or T cells enriched from blood (not recorded which). The J gene is TRBJ1-3, the V gene TRBV19; possible D gene TRBD1, 6 bases. The clonotype comes from a man aged 18-30 years who had recovered from COVID-19. CDR3 region: CASSMLQGDGNTIYF. CDR3 nucleotide sequence: TGTGCCAGTAGTATGTTACAGGGTGATGGAAACACCATATATTTT.